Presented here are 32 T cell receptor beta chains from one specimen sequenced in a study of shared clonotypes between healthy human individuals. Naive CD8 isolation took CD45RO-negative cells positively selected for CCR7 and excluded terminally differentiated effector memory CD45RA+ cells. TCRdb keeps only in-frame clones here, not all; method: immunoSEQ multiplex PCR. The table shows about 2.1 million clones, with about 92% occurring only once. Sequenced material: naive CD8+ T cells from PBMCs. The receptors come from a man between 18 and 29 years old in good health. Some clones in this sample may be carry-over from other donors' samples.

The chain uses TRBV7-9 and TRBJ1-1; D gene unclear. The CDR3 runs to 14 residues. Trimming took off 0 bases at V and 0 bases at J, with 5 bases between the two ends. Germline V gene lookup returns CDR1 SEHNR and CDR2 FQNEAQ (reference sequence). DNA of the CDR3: TGTGCCAGCAGCTTAGCCCCGGTGAACACTGAAGCTTTCTTT. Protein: CASSLAPVNTEAFF.

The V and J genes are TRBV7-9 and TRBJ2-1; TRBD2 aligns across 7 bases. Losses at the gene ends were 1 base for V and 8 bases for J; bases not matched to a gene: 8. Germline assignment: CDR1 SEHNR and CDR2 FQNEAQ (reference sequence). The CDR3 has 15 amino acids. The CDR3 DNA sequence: TGTGCCAGCAGCTTAGGACTAGCATTTTCTTATGAGCAGTTCTTC. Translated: CASSLGLAFSYEQFF.

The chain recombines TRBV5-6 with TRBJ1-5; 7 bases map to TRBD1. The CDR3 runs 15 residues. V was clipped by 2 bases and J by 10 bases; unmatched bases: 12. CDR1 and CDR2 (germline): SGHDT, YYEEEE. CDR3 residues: CASSFWTGNRIPQHF. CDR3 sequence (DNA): TGTGCCAGCAGCTTCTGGACAGGCAACCGAATTCCCCAGCATTTT.

CDR3 region: CASTKGGVLGYTF. CDR3 nucleotides: TGTGCCAGTACTAAGGGGGGAGTACTTGGCTACACCTTC. The chain has TRBV19 and TRBJ1-2; weak D call: TRBD1 (6 bases). Trimming left V 7 bases short and J 7 bases short, with 16 bases between. The length of the CDR3 is 13 residues. The germline V gene has CDR1 LNHDA and CDR2 SQIVND (reference sequence).

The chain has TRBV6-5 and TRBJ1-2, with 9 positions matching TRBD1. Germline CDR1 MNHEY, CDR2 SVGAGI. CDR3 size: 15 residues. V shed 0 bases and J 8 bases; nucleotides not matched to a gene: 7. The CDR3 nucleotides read TGTGCCAGCAGTTACTCGATTGACAGGGGGGGCGGCTACACCTTC. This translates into CASSYSIDRGGGYTF.

CDR3 amino acids: CASSPGLEAFF. CDR3 nucleotide sequence: TGTGCCAGCAGCCCGGGACTTGAAGCTTTCTTT. The gene calls are TRBV4-2 and TRBJ1-1, with a weak D call TRBD1 (5 bases). V was pared by 4 bases and J by 7 bases, with 7 bases between. Germline values: CDR1 LGHNA, CDR2 YNFKEQ. The CDR3 consists of 11 residues.

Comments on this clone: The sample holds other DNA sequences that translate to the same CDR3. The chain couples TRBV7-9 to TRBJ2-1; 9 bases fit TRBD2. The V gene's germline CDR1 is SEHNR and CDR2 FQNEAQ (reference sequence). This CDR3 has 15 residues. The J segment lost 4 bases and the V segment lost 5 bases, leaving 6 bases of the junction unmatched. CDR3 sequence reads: CASSMTSGPYNEQFF. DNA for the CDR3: TGTGCCAGCAGCATGACTAGCGGACCTTACAATGAGCAGTTCTTC.

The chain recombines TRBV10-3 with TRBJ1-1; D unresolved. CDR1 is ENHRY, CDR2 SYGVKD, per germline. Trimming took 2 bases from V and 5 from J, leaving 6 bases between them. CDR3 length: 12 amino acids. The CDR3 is CAISEVGTEAFF. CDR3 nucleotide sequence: TGTGCCATCAGTGAGGTGGGAACTGAAGCTTTCTTT.

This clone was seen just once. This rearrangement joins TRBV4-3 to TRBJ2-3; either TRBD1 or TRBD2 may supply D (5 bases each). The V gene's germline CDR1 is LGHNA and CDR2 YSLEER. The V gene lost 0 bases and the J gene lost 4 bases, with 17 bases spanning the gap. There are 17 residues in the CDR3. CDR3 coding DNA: TGCGCCAGCAGCCAAGACGAGGGGACGGAGGACCCAGATACGCAGTATTTT. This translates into CASSQDEGTEDPDTQYF.

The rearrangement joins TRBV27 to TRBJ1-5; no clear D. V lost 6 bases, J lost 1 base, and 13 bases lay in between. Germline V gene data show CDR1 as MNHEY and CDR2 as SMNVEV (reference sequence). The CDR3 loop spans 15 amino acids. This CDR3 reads CASRTLGRSNQPQHF. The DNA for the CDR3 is TGTGCCAGCAGAACGTTGGGCCGGAGCAATCAGCCCCAGCATTTT.

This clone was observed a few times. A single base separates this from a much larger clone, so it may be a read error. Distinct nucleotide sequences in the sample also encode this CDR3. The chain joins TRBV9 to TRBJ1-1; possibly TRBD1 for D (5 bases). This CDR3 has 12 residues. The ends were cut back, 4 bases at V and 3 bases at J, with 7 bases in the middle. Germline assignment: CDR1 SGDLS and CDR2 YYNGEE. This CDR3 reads CASSLGDTEAFF. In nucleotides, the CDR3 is TGTGCCAGCAGCCTAGGGGACACTGAAGCTTTCTTT.

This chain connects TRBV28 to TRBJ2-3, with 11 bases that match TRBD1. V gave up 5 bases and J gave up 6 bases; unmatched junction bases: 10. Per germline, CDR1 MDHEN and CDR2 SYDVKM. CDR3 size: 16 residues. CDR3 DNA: TGTGCCAGCAGTCCGGCAAGGGACAGGGGGTTGGATACGCAGTATTTT. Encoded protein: CASSPARDRGLDTQYF.

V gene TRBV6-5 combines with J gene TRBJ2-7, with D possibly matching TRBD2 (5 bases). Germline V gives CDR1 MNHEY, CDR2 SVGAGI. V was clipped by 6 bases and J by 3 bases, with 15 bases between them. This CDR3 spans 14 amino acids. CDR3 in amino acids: CASRSLPSIYEQYF. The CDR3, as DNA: TGTGCCAGCAGATCGTTGCCTAGCATCTACGAGCAGTACTTC.

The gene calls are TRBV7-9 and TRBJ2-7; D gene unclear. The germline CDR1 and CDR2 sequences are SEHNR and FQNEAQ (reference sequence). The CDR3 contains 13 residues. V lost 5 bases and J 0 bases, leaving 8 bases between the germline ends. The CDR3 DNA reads TGTGCCAGCAGCCCGACGGCCTCCTACGAGCAGTACTTC. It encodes CASSPTASYEQYF. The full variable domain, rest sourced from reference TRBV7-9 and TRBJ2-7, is DTGVSQNPRHKITKRGQNVTFRCDPISEHNRLYWYRQTLGQGPEFLTYFQNEAQLEKSRLLSDRFSAERPKGSFSTLEIQRTEQGDSAMYLCASSPTASYEQYFGPGTRLTVT.

CDR3 sequence (DNA): TGTGCCAGCAGACCTCTAGCGGGAGCTGGTAATGAGCAGTTCTTC. Translation: CASRPLAGAGNEQFF. This chain joins TRBV27 and TRBJ2-1; 10 nucleotides match TRBD2. The CDR3 loop spans 15 amino acids. Germline CDR1 and CDR2: MNHEY and SMNVEV (reference sequence). V was pared by 6 bases and J by 7 bases, with 9 bases of the junction left unmatched.

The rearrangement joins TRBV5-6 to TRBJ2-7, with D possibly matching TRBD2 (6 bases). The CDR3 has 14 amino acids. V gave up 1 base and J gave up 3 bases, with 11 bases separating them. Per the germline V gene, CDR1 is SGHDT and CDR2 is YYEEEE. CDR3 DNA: TGTGCCAGCAGCTTGTATCTGGGGGGCTACGAGCAGTACTTC. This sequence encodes CASSLYLGGYEQYF. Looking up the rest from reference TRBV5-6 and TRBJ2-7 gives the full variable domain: DAGVTQSPTHLIKTRGQQVTLRCSPKSGHDTVSWYQQALGQGPQFIFQYYEEEERQRGNFPDRFSGHQFPNYSSELNVNALLLGDSALYLCASSLYLGGYEQYFGPGTRLTVT.

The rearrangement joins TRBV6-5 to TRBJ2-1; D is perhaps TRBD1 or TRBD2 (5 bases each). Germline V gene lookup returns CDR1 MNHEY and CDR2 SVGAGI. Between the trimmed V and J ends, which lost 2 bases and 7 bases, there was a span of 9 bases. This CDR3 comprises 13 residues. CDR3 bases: TGTGCCAGCAGTTACAACGAGGGGAATGAGCAGTTCTTC. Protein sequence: CASSYNEGNEQFF.

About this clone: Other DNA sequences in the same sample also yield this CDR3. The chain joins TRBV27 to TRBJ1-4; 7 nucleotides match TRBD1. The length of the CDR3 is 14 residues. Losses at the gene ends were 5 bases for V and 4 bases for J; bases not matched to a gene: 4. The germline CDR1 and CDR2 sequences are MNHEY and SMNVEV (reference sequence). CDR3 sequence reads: CASSRTGSNEKLFF. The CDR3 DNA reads TGTGCCAGCAGTCGGACAGGCAGTAATGAAAAACTGTTTTTT.

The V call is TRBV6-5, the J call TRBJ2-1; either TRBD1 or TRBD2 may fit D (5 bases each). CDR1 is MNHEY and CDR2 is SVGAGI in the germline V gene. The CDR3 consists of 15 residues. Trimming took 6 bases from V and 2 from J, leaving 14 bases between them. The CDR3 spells CASRAGTGAYNEQFF. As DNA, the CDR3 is TGTGCCAGCAGAGCCGGGACCGGGGCCTACAATGAGCAGTTCTTC.

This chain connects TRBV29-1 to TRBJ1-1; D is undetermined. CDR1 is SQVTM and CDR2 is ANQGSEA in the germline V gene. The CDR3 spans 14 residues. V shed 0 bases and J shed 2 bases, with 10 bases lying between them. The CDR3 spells CSVEDLITNTEAFF. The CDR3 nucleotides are TGCAGCGTTGAAGATCTTATAACCAACACTGAAGCTTTCTTT.

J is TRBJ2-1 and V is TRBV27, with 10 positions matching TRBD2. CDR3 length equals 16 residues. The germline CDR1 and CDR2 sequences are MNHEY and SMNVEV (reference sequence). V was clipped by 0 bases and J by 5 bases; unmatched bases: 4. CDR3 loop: CASSLSRAGGNNEQFF. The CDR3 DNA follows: TGTGCCAGCAGTTTATCGAGAGCGGGAGGGAACAATGAGCAGTTCTTC.

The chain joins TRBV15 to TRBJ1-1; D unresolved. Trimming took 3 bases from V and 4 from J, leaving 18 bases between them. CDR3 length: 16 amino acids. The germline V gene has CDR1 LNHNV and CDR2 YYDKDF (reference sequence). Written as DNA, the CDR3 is TGTGCCACCAGCAGGCCCAAGGGAGAAAATGTCACTGAAGCTTTCTTT. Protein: CATSRPKGENVTEAFF.

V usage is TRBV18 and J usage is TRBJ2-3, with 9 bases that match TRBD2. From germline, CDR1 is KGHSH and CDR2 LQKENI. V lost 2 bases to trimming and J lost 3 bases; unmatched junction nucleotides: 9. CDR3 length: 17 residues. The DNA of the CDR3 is TGTGCCAGCTCACCAAAGGGGGTAGCGGGAGTTACAGATACGCAGTATTTT. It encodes CASSPKGVAGVTDTQYF.

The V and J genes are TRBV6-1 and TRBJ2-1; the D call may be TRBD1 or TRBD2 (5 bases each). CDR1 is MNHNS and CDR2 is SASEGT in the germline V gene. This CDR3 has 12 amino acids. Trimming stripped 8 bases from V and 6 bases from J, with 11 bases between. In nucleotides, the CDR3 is TGTGCCAGCCGAGAGGGGTTCAATGAGCAGTTCTTC. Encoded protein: CASREGFNEQFF.

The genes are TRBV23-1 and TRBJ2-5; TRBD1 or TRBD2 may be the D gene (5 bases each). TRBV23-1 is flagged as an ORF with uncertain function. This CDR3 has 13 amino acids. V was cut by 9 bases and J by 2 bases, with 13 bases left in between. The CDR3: CARDSGMQETQYF. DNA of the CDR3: TGCGCCAGGGACTCAGGGATGCAAGAGACCCAGTACTTC.

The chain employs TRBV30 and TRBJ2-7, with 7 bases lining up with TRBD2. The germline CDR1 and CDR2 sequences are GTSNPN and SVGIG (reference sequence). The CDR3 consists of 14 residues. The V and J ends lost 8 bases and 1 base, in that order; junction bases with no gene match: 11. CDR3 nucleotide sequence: TGTGCCCCGAAGGTTGGGCGGGAGTCCTACGAGCAGTACTTC. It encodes CAPKVGRESYEQYF.

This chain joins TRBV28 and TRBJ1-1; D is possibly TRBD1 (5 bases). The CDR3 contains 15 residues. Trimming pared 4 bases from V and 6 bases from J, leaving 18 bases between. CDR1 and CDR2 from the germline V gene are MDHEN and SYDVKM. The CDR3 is CASSSPGTLDPEAFF. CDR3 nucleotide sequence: TGTGCCAGCAGTTCCCCGGGGACTCTCGACCCTGAAGCTTTCTTT.

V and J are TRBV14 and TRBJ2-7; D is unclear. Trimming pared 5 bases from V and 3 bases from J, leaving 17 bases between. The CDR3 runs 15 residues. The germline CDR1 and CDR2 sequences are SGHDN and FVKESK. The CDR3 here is CASSFRPTQIYEQYF. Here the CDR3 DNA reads TGTGCCAGCAGCTTTCGACCTACCCAAATCTACGAGCAGTACTTC.

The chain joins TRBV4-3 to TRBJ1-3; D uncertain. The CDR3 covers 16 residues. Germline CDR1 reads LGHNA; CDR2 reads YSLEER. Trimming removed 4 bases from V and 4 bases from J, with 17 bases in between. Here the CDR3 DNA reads TGCGCCAGCAGCCCCTCCAGTGGCCGTTTCGGAAACACCATATATTTT. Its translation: CASSPSSGRFGNTIYF.

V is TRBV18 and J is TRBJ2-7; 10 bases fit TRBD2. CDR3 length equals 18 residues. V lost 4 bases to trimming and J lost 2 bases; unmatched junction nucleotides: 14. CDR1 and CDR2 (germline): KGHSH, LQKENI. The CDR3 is CASSLTSGEIPRAYEQYF. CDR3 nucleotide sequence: TGTGCCAGCTCACTCACTAGCGGGGAGATCCCTCGGGCCTACGAGCAGTACTTC.

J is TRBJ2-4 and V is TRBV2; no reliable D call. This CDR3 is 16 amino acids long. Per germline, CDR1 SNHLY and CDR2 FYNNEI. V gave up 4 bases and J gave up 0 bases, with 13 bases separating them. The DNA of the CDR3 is TGTGCCAGCAGTGTTCATGTTAAGTTAGCCAAAAACATTCAGTACTTC. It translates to CASSVHVKLAKNIQYF.

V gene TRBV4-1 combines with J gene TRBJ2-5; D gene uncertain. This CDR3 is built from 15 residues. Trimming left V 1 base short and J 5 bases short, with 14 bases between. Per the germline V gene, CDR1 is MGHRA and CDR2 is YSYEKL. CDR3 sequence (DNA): TGCGCCAGCAGCCAAGTTGGCGCCCTGCGGGAGACCCAGTACTTC. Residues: CASSQVGALRETQYF.